This TCR beta chain was observed in a study of vaccination and CD4 T cells after COVID-19. This clonotype has only one observation. Its matching antigen is unknown. Sequence data for DNA of cultured CD4+ T cells were generated by the Oncomine TCR Beta short-read assay. Once CD4+ T cells had been cultured, genomic DNA was extracted from them. Each CDR3 protein gets one entry after TCRdb re-called the PCR reads with MiXCR. The sample records several thousand distinct CDR3 sequences, 61% being singletons. Documented treatment: roughly 10-day PBMC culture with coronavirus spike peptide pools or control peptides (ViraFEST assay). This TCR came from a human donor who had recovered from COVID-19. Input material: CD4+ T cells from blood, cultured in vitro.

CDR3: CASSSTTGTYEQYF. For the CDR3, the DNA is TGTGCCAGCAGCTCAACCACAGGGACCTACGAGCAGTACTTC. The gene calls are TRBV11-2 and TRBJ2-7; the D gene is possibly TRBD1 (6 bases). CDR3 size: 14 residues. Germline loops: CDR1 SGHAT, CDR2 FQNNGV. V gave up 4 bases and J gave up 2 bases, with 12 bases separating them.